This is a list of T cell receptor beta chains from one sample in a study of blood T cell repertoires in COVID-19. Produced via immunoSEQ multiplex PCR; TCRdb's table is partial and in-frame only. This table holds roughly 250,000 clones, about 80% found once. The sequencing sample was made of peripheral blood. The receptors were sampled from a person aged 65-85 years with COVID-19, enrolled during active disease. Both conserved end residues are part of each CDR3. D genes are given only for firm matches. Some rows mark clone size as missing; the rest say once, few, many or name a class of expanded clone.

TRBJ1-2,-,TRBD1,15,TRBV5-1,TGCGCCAGCAGCTTAGCTGGACAGGGGAGGGACGGCTACACCTTC,CASSLAGQGRDGYTF
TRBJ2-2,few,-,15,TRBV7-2,TGTGCCAGCAGCTTAGAATCCCCAGGGTGGGGGGAGCTGTTTTTT,CASSLESPGWGELFF
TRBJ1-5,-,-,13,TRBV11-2,TGTGCCAGCAGCTTGGGAGGAGGGCAGCCCCAGCATTTT,CASSLGGGQPQHF
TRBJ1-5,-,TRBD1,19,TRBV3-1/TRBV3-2,TGTGCCAGCAGCCCGTTGGGACAGGGCCCTACGAGGGGCAATCAGCCCCAGCATTTT,CASSPLGQGPTRGNQPQHF
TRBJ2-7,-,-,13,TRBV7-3,TGTGCCAGCAGCTCTGGTAATCCGGGGGAGCAGTACTTC,CASSSGNPGEQYF
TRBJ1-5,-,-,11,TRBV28,TGTGCCAGCAGTTTTATTCAGCCCCAGCATTTT,CASSFIQPQHF
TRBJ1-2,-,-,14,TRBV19,TGTGCCAGTAGTATCTCTACAGGTTCGAGGGGCTACACCTTC,CASSISTGSRGYTF
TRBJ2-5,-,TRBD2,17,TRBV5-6,TGTGCCAGCAGCGGGGGGACTAGCGGGAGGGCCTCAGAGACCCAGTACTTC,CASSGGTSGRASETQYF
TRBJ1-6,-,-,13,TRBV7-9,TGTGCCAGCAGCTCACCGGGGAGTTCACCCCTCCACTTT,CASSSPGSSPLHF
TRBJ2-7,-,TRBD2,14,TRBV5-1,TGCGCCAGCAGCTTGGGAGGACTAGCGGGGGAGCAGTACTTC,CASSLGGLAGEQYF
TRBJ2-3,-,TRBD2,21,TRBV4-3,TGCGCCAGCAGCCACGAGCTGAGGAGCGGGGGGGCCGGAACCAACACAGATACGCAGTATTTT,CASSHELRSGGAGTNTDTQYF
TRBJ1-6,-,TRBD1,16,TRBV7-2,TGTGCCAGCAGCTCAGACAGGGGGCCGAGGGGGACCCCCCTCCACTTT,CASSSDRGPRGTPLHF
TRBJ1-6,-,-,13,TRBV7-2,TGTGCCAGCAGCTTCCAACAGGTTTCACCCCTCCACTTT,CASSFQQVSPLHF
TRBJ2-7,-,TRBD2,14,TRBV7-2,TGTGCCAGCAGCTTAAGGACTAGCGGATACGAGCAGTACTTC,CASSLRTSGYEQYF
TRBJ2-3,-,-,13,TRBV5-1,TGCGCCAGCAGCTTGGCCGAGTCTGATACGCAGTATTTT,CASSLAESDTQYF
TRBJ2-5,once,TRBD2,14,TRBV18,TGTGCCAGCTCACCCGGGAGGGCACAAGAGACCCAGTACTTC,CASSPGRAQETQYF
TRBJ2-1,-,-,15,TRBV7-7,TGTGCCAGCAGCCCCCTCCGGGCAGGGATGAATGAGCAGTTCTTC,CASSPLRAGMNEQFF
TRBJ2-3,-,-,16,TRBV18,TGTGCCAGCTCACCGGGACAAGTTACTAGCACAGATACGCAGTATTTT,CASSPGQVTSTDTQYF
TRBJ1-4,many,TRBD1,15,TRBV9,TGTGCCAGCAGCAGAGGACAGGGGTTTAATGAAAAACTGTTTTTT,CASSRGQGFNEKLFF
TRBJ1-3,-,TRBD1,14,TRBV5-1,TGCGCCAGCGGACAGGGGGCCGCTGGAAACACCATATATTTT,CASGQGAAGNTIYF
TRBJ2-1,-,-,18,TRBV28,TGTGCCAGCAGTTCAACCGCGATGGGGCAGGGGGGCTACAATGAGCAGTTCTTC,CASSSTAMGQGGYNEQFF
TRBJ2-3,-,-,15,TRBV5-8,TGTGCCAGCAGTCAATGGGGCAAGTCCACAGATACGCAGTATTTT,CASSQWGKSTDTQYF
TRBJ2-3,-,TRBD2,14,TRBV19,TGTGCCAGTAGTATAGCGGGAGGACGGGATACGCAGTATTTT,CASSIAGGRDTQYF
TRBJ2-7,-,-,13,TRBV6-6,TGTGCCAGCAGTTTAATAGGGGCCTACGAGCAGTACTTC,CASSLIGAYEQYF
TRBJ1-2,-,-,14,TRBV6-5,TGTGCCAGCAGTTACGGTACGGTGAACTATGGCTACACCTTC,CASSYGTVNYGYTF
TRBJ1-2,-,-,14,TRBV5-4,TGTGCCAGCAGGCGGGACCCCCGGAGCTATGGCTACACCTTC,CASRRDPRSYGYTF
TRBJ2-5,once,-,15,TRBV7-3,TGTGCCAGCAGCTTAATCCCAGGGCACAGAGAGACCCAGTACTTC,CASSLIPGHRETQYF